This T cell receptor beta chain was sequenced in a study of monozygotic twins with inflammatory bowel disease (dated by TCRdb to 2018 to 2020). Context from the whole study: A total of some 28 monozygotic twin pairs were included in the full study, comprising nine German pairs (four IBD-concordant, five IBD-discordant) and 19 IBD-discordant Danish pairs. The search for disease-associated traits relied mainly on comparing, within discordant pairs, IBD patients with their genetically identical healthy co-twins. Each individual had, on average, about 151 000 unique TCRalpha sequences and 181 000 unique TCRbeta sequences available for analysis. What the study reported, not specific to this receptor: No single strong signal or clonotype linked to IBD turned up in the results, so the idea that one exists was not supported. The analysis was unable to tell different T cell subtypes apart. Because patients received different immunosuppressive treatments, the repertoires may have picked up extra background noise and variability between individuals. IBD patients shared fewer clonotypes with other individuals than healthy twins did, most markedly in patients showing signs of disease activity. TCRbeta repertoire diversity, by inverse Simpson index, was decreased in IBD patients compared with their healthy co-twins. Concordant and discordant twins showed no difference in repertoire similarity, possibly because of limited statistical power.

Its CDR3 holds 15 amino acids, cysteine through phenylalanine. Only the protein sequence is given. As encoded in the germline V gene (reference sequence), CDR1 is DFQATT while CDR2 is SNEGSKA. The protocol used for the library was 5' RACE. Preparation of each TCR library used about 3,200 ng of total RNA. cDNA was synthesized with SMARTScribe reverse transcriptase in eight separate reactions per sample. During cDNA synthesis, template switching introduced unique molecular identifiers that contained a 6-nucleotide sample barcode. TCRalpha and TCRbeta cDNA was amplified in two nested PCRs of around 15 and 9 cycles, and bead purification was carried out after each PCR. Before amplification, the cDNA was treated with uracil DNA-glycosylase and purified using the QIAquick PCR purification kit. The second PCR added Illumina TruSeq-compatible adapters along with sample-specific barcodes. TapeStation and Qubit were used to check library quality and concentration, and 5 ng of each library went into the pool. Sequencing of pooled libraries was carried out on an Illumina HiSeq2500 single-index Rapid Run using 2 x 100 bp reads and custom sequencing primers. As for the authors' bioinformatics: PCR and sequencing errors were corrected by UMI-based consensus assembly using MiGEC version 1.2.6. MiXCR version 2.1.1 was used to carry out V(D)J alignment, clonotype assembly and CDR3 extraction. Gene usage, clonotype sharing and MAIT/NKT TCR abundance were normalised by analysing the top 1000, 10 000 and 20 000 clonotypes per sample. Diversity was computed as the inverse Simpson index with the vegan R package after downsampling to 27 000 UMIs. Paired Mann-Whitney U tests on discordant twin pairs were used, with Benjamini-Hochberg multiple-testing correction. Once TCRdb had reprocessed the reads, it stored one entry per CDR3 protein sequence and supplied no DNA. TCRdb assigned the V and J calls; the authors' analysis was not used. The table for this sample shows about 300,000 distinct CDR3 sequences. The ten largest clones add up to 5.6% of the sample.

From each donor, an approximately 2.4 ml peripheral blood sample was drawn into PAXgene tubes and stored at -80 degrees C. Without T cell sorting, total RNA was isolated from whole blood using the PAXgene blood miRNA kit on an automated QIAcube. Deep TCRalpha and TCRbeta repertoire profiling with unique molecular barcoding was performed on peripheral blood of monozygotic twin pairs concordant or discordant for inflammatory bowel disease. For every twin pair, smoking habits were documented, and each individual was categorised as a current, former or never smoker. To note about this clonotype: The specificity of this receptor is unknown.

The V gene is TRBV20-1 and the J gene is TRBJ2-3; TCRdb returns TRBD2, unconfirmable since there is no DNA. Sequencing was done on a sample of blood. The TCR originated in a human donor with ulcerative colitis or Crohn's disease, or a healthy co-twin of an affected twin (not recorded which). The encoded CDR3 is CSAETGLWGADTQYF.